This TCR beta chain was profiled in a study of T cells after yellow fever vaccination. TCRdb redid the calling of the 5' RACE reads with MiXCR, one entry per CDR3 protein. The data show hundreds of thousands of distinct CDR3 sequences, with 6.2% seen just once and roughly 15% held by the top ten. CDR1 is SGHTA, CDR2 FQGNSA, per germline. V lost 5 bases, J lost 3 bases, and 20 bases lay in between. This CDR3 contains 17 residues. The input for sequencing was PBMCs, taken 5 days after the yellow fever booster vaccination. The receptor was derived from a man younger than 45 who received the YFV17D yellow fever vaccine. The chain carries TRBV7-2 and TRBJ2-1; D call uncertain. The CDR3 coding sequence is TGTGCCAGCAGCAATCAACGGGCTAGTGTCTACTACAATGAGCAGTTCTTC. Translated: CASSNQRASVYYNEQFF.